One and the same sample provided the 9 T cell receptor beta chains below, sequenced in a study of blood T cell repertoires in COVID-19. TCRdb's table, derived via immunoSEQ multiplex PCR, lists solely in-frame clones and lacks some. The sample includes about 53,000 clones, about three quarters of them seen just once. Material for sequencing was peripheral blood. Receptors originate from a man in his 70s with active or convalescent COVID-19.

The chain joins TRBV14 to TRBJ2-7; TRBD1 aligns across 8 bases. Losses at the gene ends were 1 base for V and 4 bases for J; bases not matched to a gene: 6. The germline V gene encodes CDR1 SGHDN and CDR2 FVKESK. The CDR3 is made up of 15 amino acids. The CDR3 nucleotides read TGTGCCAGCAGCCAAGCTAACAGGGGGGCGTACGAGCAGTACTTC. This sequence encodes CASSQANRGAYEQYF.

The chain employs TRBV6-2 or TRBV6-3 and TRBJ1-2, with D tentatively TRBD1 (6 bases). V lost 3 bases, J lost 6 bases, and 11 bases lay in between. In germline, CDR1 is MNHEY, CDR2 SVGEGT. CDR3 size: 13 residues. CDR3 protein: CASSYTGIDGYTF. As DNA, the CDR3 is TGTGCCAGCAGTTATACAGGGATAGATGGCTACACCTTC.

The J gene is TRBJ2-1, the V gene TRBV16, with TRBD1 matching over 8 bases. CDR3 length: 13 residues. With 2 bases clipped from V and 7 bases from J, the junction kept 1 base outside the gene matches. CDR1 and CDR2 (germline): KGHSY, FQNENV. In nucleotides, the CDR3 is TGTGCCAGCAGCCAAAACAGGGGGAATGAGCAGTTCTTC. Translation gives CASSQNRGNEQFF.

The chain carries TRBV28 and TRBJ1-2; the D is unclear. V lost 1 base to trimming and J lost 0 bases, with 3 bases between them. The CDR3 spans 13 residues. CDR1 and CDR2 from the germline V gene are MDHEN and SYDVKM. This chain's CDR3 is CASSLSANYGYTF. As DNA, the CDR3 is TGTGCCAGCAGTTTATCGGCTAACTATGGCTACACCTTC.

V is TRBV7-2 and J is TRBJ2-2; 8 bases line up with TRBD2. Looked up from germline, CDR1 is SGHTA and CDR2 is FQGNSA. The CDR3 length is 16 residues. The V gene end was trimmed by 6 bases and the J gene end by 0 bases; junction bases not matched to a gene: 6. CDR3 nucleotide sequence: TGTGCCAGCAGTTACAGCGGGGGCTCGAACACCGGGGAGCTGTTTTTT. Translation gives CASSYSGGSNTGELFF.

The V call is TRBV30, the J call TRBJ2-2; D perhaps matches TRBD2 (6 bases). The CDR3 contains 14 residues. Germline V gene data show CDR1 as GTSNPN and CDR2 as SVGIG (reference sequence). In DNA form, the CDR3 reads TGTGCTTCCCACGGAGGGTTTAGCACCGGGGAGCTGTTTTTT. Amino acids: CASHGGFSTGELFF.

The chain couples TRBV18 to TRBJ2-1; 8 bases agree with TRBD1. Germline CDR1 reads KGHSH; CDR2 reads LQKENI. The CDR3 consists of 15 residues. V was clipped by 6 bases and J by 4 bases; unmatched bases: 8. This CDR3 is CASSSGTGVYNEQFF. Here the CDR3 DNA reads TGTGCCAGCTCTTCCGGGACAGGAGTTTACAATGAGCAGTTCTTC.

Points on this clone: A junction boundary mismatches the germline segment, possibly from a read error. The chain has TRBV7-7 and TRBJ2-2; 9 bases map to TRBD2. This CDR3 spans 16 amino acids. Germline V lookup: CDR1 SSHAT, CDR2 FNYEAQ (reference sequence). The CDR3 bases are TGTGCTAGCAGCACATCTAGCGGGACGAACACCGGGGAGCTGTTTTTT. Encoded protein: CASSTSSGTNTGELFF.

The CDR3 coding sequence is TGTGCCAGCAGCCCGAGACTTGGAGGGGCAGCAGATACGCAGTATTTT. Amino acids: CASSPRLGGAADTQYF. The V call is TRBV7-2, the J call TRBJ2-3, with a tentative D call TRBD2 (6 bases). The CDR3 totals 16 residues. CDR1 is SGHTA and CDR2 is FQGNSA in the germline V gene. Trimming removed 5 bases at V and 4 bases at J, with 19 bases between. Combining the CDR3 with reference TRBV7-2 and TRBJ2-3 gives the whole variable domain GAGVSQSPSNKVTEKGKDVELRCDPISGHTALYWYRQSLGQGLEFLIYFQGNSAPDKSGLPSDRFSAERTGGSVSTLTIQRTQQEDSAVYLCASSPRLGGAADTQYFGPGTRLTVL.